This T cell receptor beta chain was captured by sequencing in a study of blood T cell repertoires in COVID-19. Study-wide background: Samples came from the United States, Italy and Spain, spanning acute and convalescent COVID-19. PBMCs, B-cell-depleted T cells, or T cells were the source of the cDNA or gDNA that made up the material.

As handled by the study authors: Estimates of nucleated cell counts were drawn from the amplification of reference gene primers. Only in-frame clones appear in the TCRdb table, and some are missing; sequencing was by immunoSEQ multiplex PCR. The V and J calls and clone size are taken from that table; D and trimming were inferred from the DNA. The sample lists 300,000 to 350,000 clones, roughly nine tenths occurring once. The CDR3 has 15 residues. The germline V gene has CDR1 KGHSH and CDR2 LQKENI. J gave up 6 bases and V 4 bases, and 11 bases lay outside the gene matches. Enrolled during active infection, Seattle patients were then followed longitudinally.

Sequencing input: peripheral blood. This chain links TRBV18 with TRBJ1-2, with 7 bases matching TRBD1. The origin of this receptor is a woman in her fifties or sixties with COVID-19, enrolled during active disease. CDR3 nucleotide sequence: TGTGCCAGCTCACAAGGGACAGATTATGGGAATGGCTACACCTTC. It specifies CASSQGTDYGNGYTF.